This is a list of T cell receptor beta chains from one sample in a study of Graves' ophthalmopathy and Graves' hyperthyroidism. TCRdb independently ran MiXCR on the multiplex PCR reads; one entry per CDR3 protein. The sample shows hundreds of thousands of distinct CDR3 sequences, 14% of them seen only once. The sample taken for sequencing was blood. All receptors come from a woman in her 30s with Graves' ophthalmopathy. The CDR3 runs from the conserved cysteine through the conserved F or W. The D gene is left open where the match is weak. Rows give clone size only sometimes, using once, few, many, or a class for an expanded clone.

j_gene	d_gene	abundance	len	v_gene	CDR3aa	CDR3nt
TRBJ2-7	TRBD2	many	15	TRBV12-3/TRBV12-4	CASSLSGIGTYEQYF	TGTGCCAGCAGTTTGAGCGGGATAGGAACCTACGAGCAGTACTTC
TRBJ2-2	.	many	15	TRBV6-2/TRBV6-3	CACSGRGHNTGELFF	TGTGCCTGCAGTGGACGGGGACACAACACCGGGGAGCTGTTTTTT
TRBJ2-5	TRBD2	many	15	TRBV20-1	CSANPGLAGGETQYF	TGCAGTGCTAACCCCGGCCTAGCGGGGGGAGAGACCCAGTACTTC
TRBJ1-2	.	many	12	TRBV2	CASTGNDYGYTF	TGTGCCAGCACAGGGAACGACTATGGCTACACCTTC
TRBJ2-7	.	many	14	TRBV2	CASMGETRPYEQYF	TGTGCCAGCATGGGGGAGACTAGACCCTACGAGCAGTACTTC
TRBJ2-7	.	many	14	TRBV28	CASSPPRGTYEQYF	TGTGCCAGCAGTCCCCCACGGGGCACCTACGAGCAGTACTTC
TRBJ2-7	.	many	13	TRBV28	CASTPLGDYEQYF	TGTGCCAGCACCCCCCTGGGGGACTACGAGCAGTACTTC
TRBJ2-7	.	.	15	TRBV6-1	CASSERGEGSYEQYF	TGTGCCAGCAGTGAAAGGGGAGAGGGCTCCTACGAGCAGTACTTC
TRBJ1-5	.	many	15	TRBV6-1	CASSPGGRIEQPQHF	TGTGCCAGCAGCCCCGGGGGCAGGATAGAACAGCCCCAGCATTTT
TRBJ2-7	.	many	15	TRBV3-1	CASSQGVAAHYEQYF	TGTGCCAGCAGCCAAGGGGTAGCGGCGCACTACGAGCAGTACTTC
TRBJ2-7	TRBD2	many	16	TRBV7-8	CASSLGVRTSFGEQYF	TGTGCCAGCAGCTTAGGAGTCCGGACTAGTTTCGGCGAGCAGTACTTC
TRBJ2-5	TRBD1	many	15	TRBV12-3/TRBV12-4	CASSSAGQAQETQYF	TGTGCCAGCAGTTCCGCAGGACAGGCACAAGAGACCCAGTACTTC
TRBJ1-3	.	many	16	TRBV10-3	CAISESLTVSGNTIYF	TGTGCCATCAGTGAGTCGTTGACCGTCTCTGGAAACACCATATATTTT
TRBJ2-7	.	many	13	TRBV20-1	CSARDASGYEQYF	TGCAGTGCTAGAGATGCGTCTGGGTACGAGCAGTACTTC
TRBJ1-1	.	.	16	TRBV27	CASSLSKVVGNTEAFF	TGTGCCAGCAGTTTATCAAAGGTAGTGGGGAACACTGAAGCTTTCTTT
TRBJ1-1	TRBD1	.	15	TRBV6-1	CASSGQGAGSTEAFF	TGTGCCAGCAGTGGCCAGGGGGCAGGAAGCACTGAAGCTTTCTTT
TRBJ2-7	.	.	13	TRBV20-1	CSAQDGHSYEQYF	TGCAGTGCGCAAGACGGGCACTCCTACGAGCAGTACTTC
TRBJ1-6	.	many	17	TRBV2	CASSGGYATAYNSPLHF	TGTGCCAGCAGTGGAGGGTACGCTACGGCCTATAATTCACCCCTCCACTTT
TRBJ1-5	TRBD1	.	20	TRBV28	CASSLYGDGQGGYSNQPQRF	TGTGCCAGCAGTTTATATGGGGACGGACAGGGCGGGTATAGCAATCAGCCCCAGCGTTTT
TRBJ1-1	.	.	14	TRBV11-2	CANSLAGGITEAFF	TGTGCCAACAGCTTAGCAGGCGGGATCACTGAAGCTTTCTTT
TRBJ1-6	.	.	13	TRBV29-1	CSVQEGDNSPLHF	TGCAGCGTTCAGGAGGGGGATAATTCACCCCTCCACTTT
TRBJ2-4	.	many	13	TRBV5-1	CASSLESKNIQYF	TGCGCCAGCAGCTTGGAAAGCAAAAACATTCAGTACTTC
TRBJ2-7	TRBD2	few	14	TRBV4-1	CASSQMAGAYEQYF	TGCGCCAGCAGCCAAATGGCGGGAGCCTACGAGCAGTACTTC
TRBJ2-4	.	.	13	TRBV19	CASSITVKNIKYF	TGTGCCAGTAGTATCACGGTCAAAAACATTAAGTACTTC
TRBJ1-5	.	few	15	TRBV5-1	CASSREAGTHQPQHF	TGCGCCAGCAGCCGGGAAGCCGGGACACATCAGCCCCAGCATTTT
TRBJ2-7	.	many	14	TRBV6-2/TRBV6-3	CASSSLGSSYEQYF	TGTGCCAGCAGTTCACTAGGGAGCTCCTACGAGCAGTACTTC
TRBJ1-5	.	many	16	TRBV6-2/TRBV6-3	CASRDTDRFYNQPQHF	TGTGCCAGCAGGGACACCGACAGGTTTTACAATCAGCCCCAGCATTTT